The 4 T cell receptor beta chains below all came from one sample that was sequenced in a study of CD8 T cells in ankylosing spondylitis (dated by TCRdb to 2016 to 2017). General study outcomes and caveats: A TCR beta motif made up of several highly homologous amino acid variants appeared to be characteristic of blood from ankylosing spondylitis patients.

Antigen specificity for these receptors is unknown. The library was generated by 5' RACE. The listed sequencing device is Illumina HiSeq 2500. The public sequencing data were trimmed at Q25 with fastp and processed into clonotypes with MiXCR by TCRdb, which kept only in-frame beta chains. Rows are unified per CDR3 protein, each entry keeping the most common DNA and genes. Recorded for this sample are fewer than 650,000 distinct CDR3 sequences; about an eighth of them occurred a single time. The top ten hold almost 7% of the sample. The sample consisted of blood, either unsorted or a sorted T cell fraction (not recorded which). These receptors were obtained from a male donor with ankylosing spondylitis.

This CDR3 reads CASSPPGQKTEAFF. The CDR3, as DNA: TGTGCCAGCTCACCACCGGGACAAAAGACTGAAGCTTTCTTT. The chain uses TRBV18 and TRBJ1-1; tentatively, D is TRBD1 (6 bases). V was clipped by 0 bases and J by 5 bases, with 10 bases between them. Per the germline V gene, CDR1 is KGHSH and CDR2 is LQKENI. The CDR3 is made up of 14 amino acids.

This clonotype was seen only a few times. The chain uses TRBV6-5 and TRBJ2-7; perhaps TRBD1 as D (6 bases). This CDR3 region has 17 residues. CDR1 and CDR2 (germline): MNHEY, SVGAGI. V was clipped by 0 bases and J by 1 base, with 16 bases between them. Here the CDR3 reads CASSYSMGDIFSYEQYF. The DNA for the CDR3 is TGTGCCAGCAGTTACTCGATGGGGGACATTTTTTCCTACGAGCAGTACTTC.

The sample holds many counts of this clonotype. An end of the junction differs from the germline gene, which may be a read error. The chain employs TRBV5-6 and TRBJ1-3, with a possible D match to TRBD1 (5 bases). The CDR3 consists of 13 residues. Looked up from germline, CDR1 is SGHDT and CDR2 is YYEEEE. CDR3 sequence reads: CASSLRAGTDSCF. CDR3 DNA: TGTGCCAGCAGCTTGAGGGCAGGGACCGATTCGTGTTTT.

This clonotype was found a few times. The chain uses TRBV5-1 and TRBJ2-5; D not resolved. CDR1 and CDR2 from the germline V gene are SGHRS and YFSETQ. Trimming took 4 bases from V and 1 from J, leaving 11 bases between them. The CDR3 length is 14 residues. The DNA of the CDR3 is TGCGCCAGCAGCCCGGGTACCCCCCAAGAGACCCAGTACTTC. This translates into CASSPGTPQETQYF.